This TCR beta chain was recovered during a study of blood T cell repertoires in COVID-19 (dated by TCRdb to the early 2020s). Study-level background: Collaborator samples came from the United States, Italy and Spain and covered acute and convalescent phases of COVID-19. The prospective study material was composed of cDNA or gDNA derived from T cells, B-cell-depleted T cells, or PBMCs. Subjects who had been exposed to COVID-19, were actively infected with it, or had recovered from it provided the deeply sampled blood TCRbeta repertoires that made up the dataset. The repertoires were released in a freely available public database meant as a resource for research on the immune response to SARS-CoV-2. Samples were obtained from the ongoing ImmuneRACE study (first 160 participants) and from 1,254 subjects provided by 6 global collaborators. Nearly every sample came with metadata listing a de-identified subject ID, COVID-19 status, age in years and sex. HLA class I and class II types, where available, came from metadata supplied by the sample provider rather than from assay-based typing.

TCRbeta CDR3 regions were amplified from genomic DNA using the immunoSEQ Assay, a bias-controlled multiplex PCR. In the authors' own workflow: The number of nucleated cells in each sample was estimated by amplification of reference gene primers within the assay. Sequence reads were collapsed and filtered to measure the absolute abundance of every unique TCRbeta CDR3 rearrangement. Productive Simpson clonality was computed per sample as the square root of Simpson's diversity index over productive rearrangements. TCRdb mirrors the immuneACCESS table, restricted to in-frame sequences. Some clones are absent from its copies; in checked studies, under half trace to an unresolved V gene, and the reason for the others is unknown. The V and J calls and clone size come from that table; D and trimming were worked out from the DNA. The sample profile shows some 70,000 clones; roughly 90% of them were found once. Around 7.3% of the sample is held by the ten biggest clonotypes.

The CDR3 covers 14 residues, taking in both the cysteine and the phenylalanine. Only the CDR3 part of the read is kept: 42 bases, read in frame from the first base. Trimming costs V 2 bases and J 5 bases, and their ends lie 13 bases apart. CDR1 and CDR2 are drawn from the germline V gene: SGHRS, YFSETQ. The paper as a whole reports these results and caveats: The amount of clinical and demographic metadata varied by source and participant and was provided uncurated.

A note on this clone: Its recognized antigen is unknown. No base quality information exists; no much larger clone differs at one position.

In Seattle, one collaborating source enrolled patients while the infection was active and tracked those patients longitudinally over the course of disease. The collaborating institutions used their own protocols to collect whole blood in K2EDTA tubes. For TCRbeta analysis, collaborators shipped samples as frozen whole blood, isolated PBMCs, or DNA extracted from either of those sample types. This TCR was sampled from a man in his forties with COVID-19, enrolled during active disease. Sequenced sample: peripheral blood. The chain couples TRBV5-1 to TRBJ1-1, with no confidently assigned D gene. The bases are TGCGCCAGCAGCTTTTCGGGAGGTGAGACTGAAGCTTTCTTT. This is translated as CASSFSGGETEAFF.